This T cell receptor beta chain was retrieved from a study of blood T cell repertoires in COVID-19. Study-wide background: COVID-19 samples collected from the United States, Italy and Spain covered acute and convalescent phases.

How the authors handled the data: Reference gene primer amplification gave nucleated cell count estimates. The method was immunoSEQ multiplex PCR; TCRdb's version includes in-frame clones alone and lacks a portion of them. That table is the source of V, J and clone size, and D and trimming were worked out from the DNA. The sample lists 300,000 to 400,000 clones; about 91% were seen once. With 5 bases removed from V and 5 bases from J, the gap between germline ends came to 12 bases. This CDR3 is 13 amino acids long. Looked up from germline, CDR1 is SEHNR and CDR2 is FQNEAQ (reference sequence). The sequence was collected from a woman in her 30s with COVID-19, enrolled during active disease. The chain employs TRBV7-9 and TRBJ2-5; D is ambiguous. Sequenced input: peripheral blood. CDR3 coding DNA: TGTGCCAGCAGCACCGGAGATTGGGAGACCCAGTACTTC. Translated: CASSTGDWETQYF. The full variable domain, rest sourced from reference TRBV7-9 and TRBJ2-5, is DTGVSQNPRHKITKRGQNVTFRCDPISEHNRLYWYRQTLGQGPEFLTYFQNEAQLEKSRLLSDRFSAERPKGSFSTLEIQRTEQGDSAMYLCASSTGDWETQYFGPGTRLLVL.